Presented here are 20 T cell receptor beta chains from one specimen sequenced in a study of T cells in Graves' hyperthyroidism and ophthalmopathy. The CDR3 regions of TCR beta were amplified from RNA transcripts. Carried out on the TCR CDR3, a first-round RT-PCR used the HTBI primer set. TCRdb called the multiplex PCR reads again in MiXCR, with one record for every CDR3 protein. Of 300,000 to 400,000 distinct CDR3 sequences in the sample, over 15% are singletons; the top ten hold around 50%. Sequences were obtained from blood. These TCRs come from a woman aged 50 to 60 with Graves' hyperthyroidism.

The table lists this clonotype with a few counts. The genes are TRBV19 and TRBJ2-1; perhaps D is TRBD1 or TRBD2 (5 bases each). In germline, CDR1 is LNHDA, CDR2 SQIVND (reference sequence). The germline V and J ends were trimmed by 5 bases and 5 bases, with 16 bases remaining between them. The CDR3 is 15 residues long. In DNA form, the CDR3 reads TGTGCCAGTAGTTCAAGGGTGGGACGTAACAATGAGCAGTTCTTC. Its protein is CASSSRVGRNNEQFF.

The chain links TRBV6-1 to TRBJ2-2, with D hard to call. V was trimmed by 8 bases and J by 2 bases, leaving 6 bases between them. The CDR3 loop spans 12 amino acids. Germline CDR1 is MNHNS and CDR2 is SASEGT. In nucleotides, the CDR3 is TGTGCCAGCGGAAAAAACACCGGGGAGCTGTTTTTT. Its translation is CASGKNTGELFF.

This clonotype was recorded at least ten times. V and J are TRBV5-1 and TRBJ2-7; 7 bases line up with TRBD2. J was trimmed by 3 bases and V by 2 bases; bases with no gene match: 5. The germline V gene has CDR1 SGHRS and CDR2 YFSETQ. This CDR3 is built from 14 residues. The CDR3 here is CASSFGGVGYEQYF. DNA for the CDR3: TGCGCCAGCAGCTTTGGGGGGGTTGGCTACGAGCAGTACTTC.

This clonotype was seen a few times. This chain connects TRBV13 to TRBJ2-7; tentatively, D is TRBD1 (7 bases). Trimming shortened V by 5 bases and J by 7 bases, and 18 bases separated the two germline ends. The CDR3 sequence is 14 residues long. The germline V gene encodes CDR1 PRHDT and CDR2 FYEKMQ (reference sequence). DNA for the CDR3: TGTGCCAGCAGCCCCAGGGGGGCCAGCCTGGAGCAGTACTTC. Translation: CASSPRGASLEQYF.

J is TRBJ2-1 and V is TRBV20-1, with 7 bases lining up with TRBD2. Germline V CDR1 and CDR2: DFQATT, SNEGSKA (reference sequence). This CDR3 is 15 amino acids long. Losses at the gene ends were 4 bases for V and 5 bases for J; bases not matched to a gene: 11. The CDR3 nucleotides read TGCAGTGCTACCCGCAGCGGACTAGTAAACAATGAGCAGTTCTTC. Translated: CSATRSGLVNNEQFF.

This rearrangement joins TRBV7-8 to TRBJ2-3, with 8 nucleotides matching TRBD2. There are 15 residues in the CDR3. The V gene end was trimmed by 7 bases and the J gene end by 4 bases; junction bases not matched to a gene: 10. The germline gives CDR1 SGHVS, CDR2 FQNEAQ. CDR3 sequence: CASNPAAGVADTQYF. The CDR3, as DNA: TGTGCCAGCAACCCCGCAGCGGGAGTAGCAGATACGCAGTATTTT.

The genes are TRBV19 and TRBJ2-2, with 9 nucleotides matching TRBD2. CDR1 is LNHDA and CDR2 is SQIVND in the germline V gene (reference sequence). There are 16 residues in the CDR3. V was pared by 5 bases and J by 1 base, with 5 bases of the junction left unmatched. The CDR3 DNA sequence: TGTGCCAGTAGTTTCCAGACTAGCGGGAACACCGGGGAGCTGTTTTTT. This gives the protein CASSFQTSGNTGELFF.

The V gene is TRBV5-6, the J gene TRBJ1-6; D possibly corresponds to TRBD1 (5 bases). The CDR3 extends over 15 amino acids. The ends were cut back, 2 bases at V and 8 bases at J, with 14 bases in the middle. Germline V lookup: CDR1 SGHDT, CDR2 YYEEEE. CDR3 DNA: TGTGCCAGCAGCTTCGGGGCCCTGGGAGATTCACCCCTCCACTTT. This translates into CASSFGALGDSPLHF.

The V and J genes are TRBV6-1 and TRBJ1-4, with a weak D call TRBD1 (6 bases). This CDR3 is 12 amino acids long. V gave up 7 bases and J gave up 12 bases, with 15 bases separating them. CDR1 MNHNS and CDR2 SASEGT come from the germline V gene. CDR3 in DNA: TGTGCCAGCACCCCAGGGGAGGGTCAACTGTTTTTT. It is translated as CASTPGEGQLFF.

This chain links TRBV6-2 or TRBV6-3 with TRBJ1-5, with D perhaps matching TRBD1 (5 bases). The V and J ends lost 5 bases and 7 bases respectively, with 15 bases between them. Germline CDR1 and CDR2: MNHEY and SVGEGT. The CDR3 covers 14 residues. CDR3 region: CASSTEWGMQPQHF. The CDR3 DNA follows: TGTGCCAGCAGTACCGAATGGGGGATGCAGCCCCAGCATTTT.

The CDR3 is CASSIRAGSQETQYF. CDR3 sequence (DNA): TGTGCCAGCAGCATTAGGGCAGGGTCCCAAGAGACCCAGTACTTC. The chain is built from TRBV11-2 and TRBJ2-5, with a possible D match to TRBD1 (5 bases). The CDR3 totals 15 residues. Trimming stripped 5 bases from V and 1 base from J, with 14 bases between. CDR1 is SGHAT and CDR2 is FQNNGV in the germline V gene. The whole variable domain, remainder taken from reference TRBV11-2 and TRBJ2-5, is EAGVAQSPRYKIIEKRQSVAFWCNPISGHATLYWYQQILGQGPKLLIQFQNNGVVDDSQLPKDRFSAERLKGVDSTLKIQPAKLEDSAVYLCASSIRAGSQETQYFGPGTRLLVL.

The V and J genes are TRBV20-1 and TRBJ1-5; TRBD1 matches at 8 bases. This CDR3 has 18 residues. CDR1 and CDR2 (germline): DFQATT, SNEGSKA (reference sequence). Trimming cost V 2 bases and J 7 bases; bases outside gene matches: 19. CDR3 nucleotides: TGCAGTGCTAGAAGGACAGGGATTGGTGGTGCCTTCGAGCAGCCCCAGCATTTT. Protein: CSARRTGIGGAFEQPQHF.

This clonotype was detected a few times. CDR3 protein: CASSYGEGYGYTF. In DNA form, the CDR3 reads TGTGCCAGCAGTTACGGGGAGGGTTATGGCTACACCTTC. V gene TRBV6-6 combines with J gene TRBJ1-2, with unresolved D. This CDR3 contains 13 residues. Trimming removed 2 bases at V and 5 bases at J, with 9 bases between. The germline CDR1 and CDR2 sequences are MNHNY and SVGAGI (reference sequence).

The table lists this clonotype with a few counts. Here the CDR3 DNA reads TGTGCCAGCAGCGTAGTGGGACCGCGGAACACTGAAGCTTTCTTT. It codes for CASSVVGPRNTEAFF. This chain joins TRBV9 and TRBJ1-1; a possible D gene is TRBD1 (5 bases). The CDR3 contains 15 residues. Trimming took off 0 bases at V and 1 base at J, with 10 bases between the two ends. Germline V gene data show CDR1 as SGDLS and CDR2 as YYNGEE.

This chain links TRBV2 with TRBJ1-3; TRBD1 is a possible D gene (5 bases). Germline V gives CDR1 SNHLY, CDR2 FYNNEI. The CDR3 runs 16 residues. V dropped 6 bases and J dropped 4 bases, with 19 bases sitting between them. The CDR3 protein is CASSGPGISRGNTIYF. The CDR3, as DNA: TGTGCCAGCAGCGGGCCAGGGATCTCGCGGGGAAACACCATATATTTT.

This clonotype was recorded a few times. This chain connects TRBV20-1 to TRBJ2-5, with D uncertain. The ends were cut back, 1 base at V and 5 bases at J, with 14 bases in the middle. There are 14 residues in the CDR3. Germline assignment: CDR1 DFQATT and CDR2 SNEGSKA (reference sequence). CDR3 sequence reads: CSARVNSGIETQYF. DNA for the CDR3: TGCAGTGCTAGAGTTAATAGTGGGATTGAGACCCAGTACTTC.

This clonotype turned up a few times. The chain is built from TRBV11-2 and TRBJ2-7; D is ambiguous. The V end lost 5 bases, the J end lost 0 bases, and 14 bases lay between the germline ends. The germline V gene has CDR1 SGHAT and CDR2 FQNNGV. The CDR3 length is 15 residues. CDR3 in DNA: TGTGCCAGCAGCCAAGGAAGAGGCCCCTCCTACGAGCAGTACGTC. Translated, it gives CASSQGRGPSYEQYV.

The chain links TRBV20-1 to TRBJ2-2; perhaps TRBD2 as D (6 bases). V lost 3 bases and J 1 base, leaving 12 bases between the germline ends. CDR1 DFQATT and CDR2 SNEGSKA come from the germline V gene (reference sequence). The CDR3 extends over 15 amino acids. DNA for the CDR3: TGCAGTGCTAGTAGCCTAGCGCTGAACACCGGGGAGCTGTTTTTT. Amino acid sequence: CSASSLALNTGELFF.

This clonotype was recorded at least ten times. The V gene is TRBV12-3 or TRBV12-4, the J gene TRBJ1-1, with TRBD1 matching over 8 bases. Losses at the gene ends were 1 base for V and 3 bases for J; bases not matched to a gene: 1. The CDR3 extends over 14 amino acids. The CDR3 loop is CASSLGTGYTEAFF. In nucleotides, the CDR3 is TGTGCCAGCAGTTTAGGGACAGGGTACACTGAAGCTTTCTTT.

This clonotype was counted once. The CDR3 nucleotides read TGTGCCAGCAGTGAAGCAGCCGGGACAGGGAGCGGGGAGCTGTTTTTT. The encoded protein is CASSEAAGTGSGELFF. The chain links TRBV6-1 to TRBJ2-2; 9 bases map to TRBD1. The germline V gene encodes CDR1 MNHNS and CDR2 SASEGT. Trimming at V came to 0 bases and at J to 7 bases, leaving 6 bases not matched to a gene. This CDR3 has 16 amino acids.